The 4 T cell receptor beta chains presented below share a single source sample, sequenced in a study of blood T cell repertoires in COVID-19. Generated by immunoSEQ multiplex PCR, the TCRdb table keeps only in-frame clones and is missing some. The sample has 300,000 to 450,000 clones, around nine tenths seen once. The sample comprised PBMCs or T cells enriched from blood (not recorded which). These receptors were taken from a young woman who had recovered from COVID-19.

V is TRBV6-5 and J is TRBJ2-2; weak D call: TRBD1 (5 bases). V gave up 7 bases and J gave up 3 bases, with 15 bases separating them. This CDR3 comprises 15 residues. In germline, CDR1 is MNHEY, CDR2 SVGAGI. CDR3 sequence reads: CASIRGYRDTGELFF. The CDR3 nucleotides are TGTGCCAGCATTAGGGGCTACCGGGACACCGGGGAGCTGTTTTTT.

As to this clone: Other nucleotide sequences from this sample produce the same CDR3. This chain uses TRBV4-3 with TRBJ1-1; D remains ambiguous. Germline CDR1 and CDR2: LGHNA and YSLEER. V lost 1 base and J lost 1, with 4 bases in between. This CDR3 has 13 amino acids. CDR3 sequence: CASSQARNTEAFF. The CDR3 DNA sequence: TGCGCCAGCAGCCAAGCTCGGAACACTGAAGCTTTCTTT.

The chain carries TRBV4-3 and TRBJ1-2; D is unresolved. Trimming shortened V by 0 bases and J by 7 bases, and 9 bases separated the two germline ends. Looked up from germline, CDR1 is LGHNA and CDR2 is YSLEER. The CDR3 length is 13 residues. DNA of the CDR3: TGCGCCAGCAGCCAAGATTTTGGGCTTGGCTACACCTTC. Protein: CASSQDFGLGYTF.

As DNA, the CDR3 is TGTGCCAGCAGCCAAGTCCTGGACGGGAGGGCAGATACGCAGTATTTT. Its translation: CASSQVLDGRADTQYF. The chain has TRBV3-1 (or the pseudogene TRBV3-2) and TRBJ2-3; 8 nucleotides agree with TRBD2. The CDR3 covers 16 residues. The V gene end was trimmed by 1 base and the J gene end by 4 bases; junction bases not matched to a gene: 7. The germline gives CDR1 LGHDT, CDR2 YNNKEL (reference sequence).